This is a list of T cell receptor beta chains from one sample in a study of cytotoxic CD8 clonotypes in ibrutinib-treated CLL. The protocol was immunoSEQ multiplex PCR, while the TCRdb copy is restricted to in-frame clones and leaves out a portion. Of 300,000 to 350,000 clones listed, 70% to 80% are singletons. Source: PBMCs, taken before ibrutinib treatment. Source of these receptors: a human donor with chronic lymphocytic leukemia. The CDR3 runs from the conserved cysteine through the conserved F or W. The order of the fields is clone size, V gene, J gene, D gene, CDR3 DNA, CDR3 protein. The D gene is left open where the match is weak. Clone size is stated in some rows and not others, as once, few, many or a class when expanded.

-,TRBV27,TRBJ1-4,-,TGTGCCAGCAGTTTATCCTCCAGGTGGAATGAAAAACTGTTTTTT,CASSLSSRWNEKLFF
-,TRBV9,TRBJ1-1,-,TGTGCCAGCAGCGTTTACGGGGATCCGAACACTGAAGCTTTCTTT,CASSVYGDPNTEAFF
-,TRBV27,TRBJ1-4,-,TGTGCCAGCAGTTTCCCTCGGATTAATGAAAAACTGTTTTTT,CASSFPRINEKLFF
-,TRBV5-6,TRBJ2-2,TRBD2,TGTGCCAGCAGAACCACTAGCGCGAACACCGGGGAGCTGTTTTTT,CASRTTSANTGELFF
-,TRBV15,TRBJ2-1,-,TGTGCCACCAGCAGAGGGGAGTCTCCCTACTACAATGAGCAGTTCTTC,CATSRGESPYYNEQFF
-,TRBV9,TRBJ2-3,-,TGTGCCAGCAGCGTACGGGGGTGGCGGACAGATACGCAGTATTTT,CASSVRGWRTDTQYF
-,TRBV6-6,TRBJ2-1,-,TGTGCCAGCAGTTACTCGATCCATGAGCAGTTCTTC,CASSYSIHEQFF
-,TRBV19,TRBJ2-1,-,TGTGCCAGTAGTGCGACAGAGCGGTCGAACCGTATCAGGGGGCAGTTCTTC,CASSATERSNRIRGQFF
-,TRBV6-1,TRBJ1-4,-,TGTGCCAGCAGGACAACAACTAATGAAAAACTGTTTTTT,CASRTTTNEKLFF
-,TRBV7-9,TRBJ1-1,TRBD1,TGTGCCAGCAGCTTTGGTAACCGGGACAGGAGATTGAACACTGAAGCTTTCTTT,CASSFGNRDRRLNTEAFF
-,TRBV6-6,TRBJ2-7,-,TGTGCCAGCAGTTACTCGGAAGCCTTTCCGTACGAGCAGTACTTC,CASSYSEAFPYEQYF
-,TRBV30,TRBJ2-7,-,TGTGCCTGGAGTGTCGGACAGACCTACGAGCAGTACTTC,CAWSVGQTYEQYF
-,TRBV11-2,TRBJ2-5,-,TGTGCCAGCAGCCCTAACCCGCTAGGCCAAGAGACCCAGTACTTC,CASSPNPLGQETQYF
-,TRBV7-9,TRBJ1-4,-,TGTGCCAGCAGCGCTTCAACTAATGAAAAACTGTTTTTT,CASSASTNEKLFF
-,TRBV11-2,TRBJ1-5,-,TGTGCCAGCAGCTTAGGGGCAGGGGATCAGCCCCAGCATTTT,CASSLGAGDQPQHF
-,TRBV29-1,TRBJ2-5,TRBD2,TGCAGCGTAGGTGGGCCGACTAGCGGGTTTCAAGAGACCCAGTACTTC,CSVGGPTSGFQETQYF
-,TRBV12-5,TRBJ1-5,TRBD1,TGTGCTAGTGGTTTGTCCAGGGGGCGCGTTGAAAGCAATCAGCCCCAGCATTTT,CASGLSRGRVESNQPQHF
-,TRBV7-3,TRBJ1-1,-,TGTGCCAGCAGCTTATGGGTCAGGAAGAACACTGAAGCTTTCTTT,CASSLWVRKNTEAFF
-,TRBV9,TRBJ2-7,-,TGTGCCAGCGGGGGCGGGAGCTTCTACGAGCAGTACTTC,CASGGGSFYEQYF
once,TRBV4-2,TRBJ2-7,TRBD2,TGTGCCAGCAGCCAAGATTTTCACTTGGGGACTAGCGGGTTGGGGCACGAGCAGTACTTC,CASSQDFHLGTSGLGHEQYF
-,TRBV19,TRBJ1-2,-,TGTGCCAGTTTGCCCGAGCGGACGAACTATGGCTACACCTTC,CASLPERTNYGYTF
-,TRBV5-1,TRBJ2-3,TRBD2,TGCGCCAGCAGTTACCAGGGAGGGACAGATACGCAGTATTTT,CASSYQGGTDTQYF
-,TRBV4-3,TRBJ2-3,-,TGCGCCAGCAGCCAAGAGGGGCGACTACAGGATACGCAGTATTTT,CASSQEGRLQDTQYF
-,TRBV6-6,TRBJ2-2,-,TGTGCCAGCACCCCCGAAATTTCCGGGGAGCTGTTTTTT,CASTPEISGELFF
-,TRBV21-1,TRBJ2-3,-,TGTGCCAGCAGCAACCGGGGGACGGAGGGCACAGATACGCAGTATTTT,CASSNRGTEGTDTQYF
-,TRBV10-3,TRBJ1-4,-,TGTGCCATCAGTGCGGGCAGGGGAGGGTCTAATGAAAAACTGTTTTTT,CAISAGRGGSNEKLFF